This is a list of T cell receptor beta chains from one sample in a study of T cell clones after liver transplantation. Sequenced by immunoSEQ multiplex PCR; TCRdb stores in-frame clones only, minus some. The sample records 20,000 to 30,000 clones, more than 60% being singletons. This specimen consisted of CD4+ T cells from blood, obtained before liver transplant. These receptors all come from a human donor who received a liver transplant. Each CDR3 is given with its conserved first and last residue. The D gene is left open where the match is weak. The listing skips clone size in some rows; elsewhere it reads once, few, many or a size class.

TGTGCCAGCAGCTTAAATGTAGGGGTTGAGCAGTACTTC CASSLNVGVEQYF . TRBJ2-7 TRBV7-9 .
TGTGCCAGCAGCTTTGGAGGGGCCAATCAGCCCCAGCATTTT CASSFGGANQPQHF . TRBJ1-5 TRBV7-2 .
TGTGCCTGGAGTGTACTTAGCGGGACGTACACAGATACGCAGTATTTT CAWSVLSGTYTDTQYF . TRBJ2-3 TRBV30 TRBD2
TGTGCCAGCAGTTTATCGACCGAGGGGAACTATGGCTACACCTTC CASSLSTEGNYGYTF . TRBJ1-2 TRBV28 .
TGTGCCAGCGCTGGGACAAGGGAAAAAGAGACCCAGTACTTC CASAGTREKETQYF . TRBJ2-5 TRBV2 .
TGTGCCAGCAGCCCTGACAGGGATCAGCCCCAGCATTTT CASSPDRDQPQHF . TRBJ1-5 TRBV11-2 TRBD1
TGTGCCAGCAGTTCCGACACCTCGCAGGGGGCTCGTGAAAAACTGTTTTTT CASSSDTSQGAREKLFF . TRBJ1-4 TRBV27 TRBD1
TGTGCCAGCAGTGATGGACAGGGCAGTACAGATACGCAGTATTTT CASSDGQGSTDTQYF . TRBJ2-3 TRBV6-1 TRBD1
TGTGCCAGCAGCTTGCATAGCGTGACGGCCCAGTACTTC CASSLHSVTAQYF . TRBJ2-5 TRBV7-9 .
TGTGCCAGCAGCTTTTTTTCCCCAGCGTACCAAGAGACCCAGTACTTC CASSFFSPAYQETQYF . TRBJ2-5 TRBV5-6 .
TGTGCCAGCAGTCCAGGGGAGACCCAGTACTTC CASSPGETQYF . TRBJ2-5 TRBV6-5 .
TGTGCCACCAGCAGGGGGGGGGTTTCGGACTTTCGCCTCAACACAGATACGCAGTATTTT CATSRGGVSDFRLNTDTQYF once TRBJ2-3 TRBV15 TRBD2
TGTGCCAGCATCAACGGACAGAATAATTCACCCCTCCACTTT CASINGQNNSPLHF . TRBJ1-6 TRBV6-6 .
TGCAGCGTTGCTGGAGCATTAGGTGAAAAACTGTTTTTT CSVAGALGEKLFF . TRBJ1-4 TRBV29-1 .
TGTGCCAGCAGTTACTTGGGCGGGAACACCGGGGAGCTGTTTTTT CASSYLGGNTGELFF . TRBJ2-2 TRBV6-5 .
TGTGCCAGCAGTACCTCACAGGGTCCCCTCGGTAGGCCCCTCCACTTT CASSTSQGPLGRPLHF . TRBJ1-6 TRBV28 .
TGTGCCAGCAGTGAGCAGGCAGGGGGCAATCAGCCCCAGCATTTT CASSEQAGGNQPQHF few TRBJ1-5 TRBV2 .
TGTGCCAGCAGCTTAACGGGACAGGGATCCGGAGAGACCCAGTACTTC CASSLTGQGSGETQYF . TRBJ2-5 TRBV7-6 TRBD1
TGTGCCTGGAGTCCAAACCTCCGGGCCTATGGCTACACCTTC CAWSPNLRAYGYTF . TRBJ1-2 TRBV30 .
TGCAGCGTTGAAGGGCAACAGCTAGAGACCCAGTACTTC CSVEGQQLETQYF . TRBJ2-5 TRBV29-1 .
TGTGCCAGTAGTTTCGGACGGCTCCTCTCTGGAAACACCATATATTTT CASSFGRLLSGNTIYF . TRBJ1-3 TRBV19 .
TGTGCCAGCAGCTCTCCGACAGGGTGGGCAGATACGCAGTATTTT CASSSPTGWADTQYF . TRBJ2-3 TRBV7-2 TRBD1
TGTGCCAGCAGTATCGGACTAGCGGGGGGCCCCTACGAGCAGTACTTC CASSIGLAGGPYEQYF few TRBJ2-7 TRBV27 TRBD2
TGTGCCAGCAGTGAATTAGTCAGTGAGCAGTTCTTC CASSELVSEQFF medium-sized TRBJ2-1 TRBV25-1 .
TGTGCCAGCACCCCTGGGGGGTTCGCTGAAGCTTTCTTT CASTPGGFAEAFF . TRBJ1-1 TRBV2 .
TGTGCCAGCCAAACAGGGGGCACTGAAGCTTTCTTT CASQTGGTEAFF few TRBJ1-1 TRBV6-4 TRBD1
TGTGCCAGTAGCCCCGGGGGGACAGGGGAGACCCAGTACTTC CASSPGGTGETQYF . TRBJ2-5 TRBV19 TRBD1
TGTGCCAGCAGCTTAGCCCCTAGGACAGGGGTAGGAAACACCATATATTTT CASSLAPRTGVGNTIYF . TRBJ1-3 TRBV7-6 TRBD1
TGTGCCAGCACCCCTAAGCTGCGGGGGGGAGGAACGTACAATGAGCAGTTCTTC CASTPKLRGGGTYNEQFF . TRBJ2-1 TRBV28 TRBD2
TGCAGCGTTGATGTTAGCGGGGTCTACAATGAGCAGTTCTTC CSVDVSGVYNEQFF . TRBJ2-1 TRBV29-1 TRBD2
TGTGCCAGCAGTGTGGCAGACCATTCACCCCTCCACTTT CASSVADHSPLHF . TRBJ1-6 TRBV25-1 .
TGTGCCAGCACTCCATCATGGGGTGAGCAGTTCTTC CASTPSWGEQFF . TRBJ2-1 TRBV6-1 .
TGTGCCAGCAGTTTAGCAGGGAACAATCAGCCCCAGCATTTT CASSLAGNNQPQHF few TRBJ1-5 TRBV27 .
TGTGCCAGCAGTGTTGGCCCTACGGGCAATCAGCCCCAGCATTTT CASSVGPTGNQPQHF few TRBJ1-5 TRBV6-1 .
TGTGCCAGCGGTCTGGGCGGGAACCTCAAATATCGCTCCTACAATGAGCAGTTCTTC CASGLGGNLKYRSYNEQFF few TRBJ2-1 TRBV7-9 .
TGTGCCAGCAGCTTAACGCCGCGGGTAGTCTCCTACGAGCAGTACTTC CASSLTPRVVSYEQYF . TRBJ2-7 TRBV7-2 .
TGTGCCAGCAGTGAAGGTCGGGGACCAAATTATGGCTACACCTTC CASSEGRGPNYGYTF . TRBJ1-2 TRBV6-1 .
TGTGCCTGGAGTCGGACAGGGGACCTTAACAATGAGCAGTTCTTC CAWSRTGDLNNEQFF . TRBJ2-1 TRBV30 TRBD1
TGTGCCAGCAGCTCCCCCACAGGGACCCCGGATACGCAGTATTTT CASSSPTGTPDTQYF . TRBJ2-3 TRBV25-1 .
TGTGCTAGTGGTGCTAGCGGGAGAGGCAATGAGCAGTTCTTC CASGASGRGNEQFF . TRBJ2-1 TRBV12-5 TRBD2
TGTGCCAGTAGTAGACCTAACGGTGGCTACACCTTC CASSRPNGGYTF . TRBJ1-2 TRBV19 .
TGTGCCAGCAGCCGGGACAGTTACAATGAGCAGTTCTTC CASSRDSYNEQFF . TRBJ2-1 TRBV2 TRBD1
TGTGCCAGCAGTATACAGGGAGGCACAGATACGCAGTATTTT CASSIQGGTDTQYF . TRBJ2-3 TRBV6-1 .
TGTGCCAGCAGCGCTACAGGGGGCACAGATACGCAGTATTTT CASSATGGTDTQYF . TRBJ2-3 TRBV10-3 TRBD1
TGTGCCAGCAGTTACTCGAGTTCGGGGGGCGACACTGAAGCTTTCTTT CASSYSSSGGDTEAFF few TRBJ1-1 TRBV6-5 .
TGTGCCAGCAGACTCGGACTAGCGGGAGGGCTTGAGCAGTTCTTC CASRLGLAGGLEQFF . TRBJ2-1 TRBV7-2 TRBD2
TGTGCCAGCAGCTCTCGGACAGGGCATGGCATTCAGTACTTC CASSSRTGHGIQYF . TRBJ2-4 TRBV11-2 TRBD1
TGTGCCAGCCGGGACAGGGGCTACAATGAGCAGTTCTTC CASRDRGYNEQFF . TRBJ2-1 TRBV6-1 TRBD1
TGTGCCAGCAGGGCAGGGGGGACGGGAGATACGCAGTATTTT CASRAGGTGDTQYF . TRBJ2-3 TRBV27 .
TGTGCCAGCAGCATAACCGGGGAGCTGTTTTTT CASSITGELFF once TRBJ2-2 TRBV11-3 .
TGTGCCAGCAGCTCGGGACAGGCTCCTGGAAACACCATATATTTT CASSSGQAPGNTIYF . TRBJ1-3 TRBV7-6 TRBD1
TGTGCCAGCAGCTCCCTGCGGGAAGCAGATGAGCAGTTCTTC CASSSLREADEQFF . TRBJ2-1 TRBV7-9 .
TGTGCCAGTAGTGCGAGAACTTTAGCCAAAAACATTCAGTACTTC CASSARTLAKNIQYF . TRBJ2-4 TRBV19 .
TGTGCCAGCAGTGCAAGATTTGGGGACAGTTTGCCCAGGAGGACTGAAGCTTTCTTT CASSARFGDSLPRRTEAFF . TRBJ1-1 TRBV6-1 TRBD1
TGTGCCAGCAGTGAAAGTGGCGGGGGGGCTCGGGAGACCCAGTACTTC CASSESGGGARETQYF . TRBJ2-5 TRBV6-1 TRBD2
TGTGCCAGCAGCTTAGTCGGGAACACTGAAGCTTTCTTT CASSLVGNTEAFF once TRBJ1-1 TRBV7-8 .
TGTGCCAGCAGCCCACAGGGGAATAATTCACCCCTCCACTTT CASSPQGNNSPLHF few TRBJ1-6 TRBV5-6 TRBD1
TGTGCCATCAGTGACGGGGAATTCGGCAATCAGCCCCAGCATTTT CAISDGEFGNQPQHF few TRBJ1-5 TRBV10-3 .
TGTGCCAGCAGCTTAGATTACATTACGAGGCAGTACTTC CASSLDYITRQYF . TRBJ2-7 TRBV7-9 .